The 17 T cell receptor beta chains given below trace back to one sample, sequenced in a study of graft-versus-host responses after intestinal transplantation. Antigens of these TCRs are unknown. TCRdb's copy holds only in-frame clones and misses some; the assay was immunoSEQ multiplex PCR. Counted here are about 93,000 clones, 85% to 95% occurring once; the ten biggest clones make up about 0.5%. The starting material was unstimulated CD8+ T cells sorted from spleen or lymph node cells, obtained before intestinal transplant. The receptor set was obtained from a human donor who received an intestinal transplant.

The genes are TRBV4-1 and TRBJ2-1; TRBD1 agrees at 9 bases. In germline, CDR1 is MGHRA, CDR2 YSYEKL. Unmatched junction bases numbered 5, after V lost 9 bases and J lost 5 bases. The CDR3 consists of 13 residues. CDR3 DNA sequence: TGCGCCAGTACGGGACAGGGACACAATGAGCAGTTCTTC. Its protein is CASTGQGHNEQFF.

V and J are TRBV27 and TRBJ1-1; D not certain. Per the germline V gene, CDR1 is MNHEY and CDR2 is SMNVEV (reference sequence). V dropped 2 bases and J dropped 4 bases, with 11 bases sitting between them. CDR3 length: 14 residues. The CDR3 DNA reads TGTGCCAGCAGTTTAGGGCGGGGTGGCACTGAAGCTTTCTTT. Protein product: CASSLGRGGTEAFF.

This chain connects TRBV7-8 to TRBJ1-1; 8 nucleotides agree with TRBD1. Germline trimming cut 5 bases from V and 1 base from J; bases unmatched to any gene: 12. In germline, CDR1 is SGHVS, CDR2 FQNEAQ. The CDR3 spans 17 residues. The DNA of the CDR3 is TGTGCCAGCAGCCGTACGTCAGGGGGCGAAGAGAACACTGAAGCTTTCTTT. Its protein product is CASSRTSGGEENTEAFF. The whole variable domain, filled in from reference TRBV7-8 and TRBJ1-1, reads GAGVSQSPRYKVAKRGQDVALRCDPISGHVSLFWYQQALGQGPEFLTYFQNEAQLDKSGLPSDRFFAERPEGSVSTLKIQRTQQEDSAVYLCASSRTSGGEENTEAFFGQGTRLTVV.

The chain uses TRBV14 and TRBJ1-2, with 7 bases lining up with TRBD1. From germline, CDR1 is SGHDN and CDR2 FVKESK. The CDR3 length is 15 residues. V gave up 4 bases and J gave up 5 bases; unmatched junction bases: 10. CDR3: CASSPPETGMYGYTF. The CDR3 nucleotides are TGTGCCAGCAGCCCCCCCGAGACAGGGATGTATGGCTACACCTTC.

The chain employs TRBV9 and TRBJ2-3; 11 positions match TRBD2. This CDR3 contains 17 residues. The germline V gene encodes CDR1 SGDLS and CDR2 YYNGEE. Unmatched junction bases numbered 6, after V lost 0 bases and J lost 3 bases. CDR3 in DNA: TGTGCCAGCAGCGTAGGACATAGCGGGGGGGCTACAGATACGCAGTATTTT. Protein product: CASSVGHSGGATDTQYF.

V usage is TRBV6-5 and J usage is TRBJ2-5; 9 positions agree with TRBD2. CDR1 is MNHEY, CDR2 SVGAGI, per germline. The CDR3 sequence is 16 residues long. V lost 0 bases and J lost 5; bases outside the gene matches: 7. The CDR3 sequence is CASSYSIAGVGETQYF. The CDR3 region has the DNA TGTGCCAGCAGTTACTCGATAGCGGGGGTCGGCGAGACCCAGTACTTC.

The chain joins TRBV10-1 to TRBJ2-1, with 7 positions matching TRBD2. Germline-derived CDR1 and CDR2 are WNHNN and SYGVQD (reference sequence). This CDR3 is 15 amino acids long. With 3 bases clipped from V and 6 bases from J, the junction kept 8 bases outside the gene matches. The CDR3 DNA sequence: TGCGCCAGCAGTGAATTGGCGGGAGCTGGCAATGAGCAGTTCTTC. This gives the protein CASSELAGAGNEQFF.

DNA of the CDR3: TGTGCCAGTAAATTCCAGGGAACCTACAATGAGCAGTTCTTC. It translates to CASKFQGTYNEQFF. V is TRBV19 and J is TRBJ2-1; D might be TRBD1 (5 bases). CDR3 length: 14 residues. Looked up from germline, CDR1 is LNHDA and CDR2 is SQIVND (reference sequence). V gave up 7 bases and J gave up 2 bases, with 12 bases separating them.

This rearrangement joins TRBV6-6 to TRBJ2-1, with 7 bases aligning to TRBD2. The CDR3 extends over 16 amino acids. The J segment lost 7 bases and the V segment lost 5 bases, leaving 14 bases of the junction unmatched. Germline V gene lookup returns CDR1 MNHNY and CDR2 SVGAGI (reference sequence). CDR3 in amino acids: CASSPPLQAGLNEQFF. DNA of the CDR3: TGTGCCAGCAGTCCCCCGTTGCAAGCGGGATTGAATGAGCAGTTCTTC.

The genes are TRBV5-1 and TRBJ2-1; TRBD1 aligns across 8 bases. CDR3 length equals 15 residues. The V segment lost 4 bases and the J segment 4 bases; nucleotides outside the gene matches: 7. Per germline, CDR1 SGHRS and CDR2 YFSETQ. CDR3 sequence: CASSLRTGLYNEQFF. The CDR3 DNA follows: TGCGCCAGCAGCCTGAGGACAGGGCTATACAATGAGCAGTTCTTC.

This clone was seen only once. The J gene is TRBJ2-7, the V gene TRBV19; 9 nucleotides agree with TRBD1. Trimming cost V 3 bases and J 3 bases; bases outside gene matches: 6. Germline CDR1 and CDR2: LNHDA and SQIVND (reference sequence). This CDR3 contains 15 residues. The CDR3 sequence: CASSIGTGPLYEQYF. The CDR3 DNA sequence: TGTGCCAGTAGTATCGGGACAGGGCCACTCTACGAGCAGTACTTC. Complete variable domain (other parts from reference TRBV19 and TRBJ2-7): DGGITQSPKYLFRKEGQNVTLSCEQNLNHDAMYWYRQDPGQGLRLIYYSQIVNDFQKGDIAEGYSVSREKKESFPLTVTSAQKNPTAFYLCASSIGTGPLYEQYFGPGTRLTVT.

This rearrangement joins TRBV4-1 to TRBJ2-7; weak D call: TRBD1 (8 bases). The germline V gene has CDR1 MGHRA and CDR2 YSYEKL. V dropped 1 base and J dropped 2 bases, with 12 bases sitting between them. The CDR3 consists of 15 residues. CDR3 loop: CASSQGTGGAYEQYF. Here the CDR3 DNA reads TGCGCCAGCAGCCAAGGTACAGGGGGGGCCTACGAGCAGTACTTC.

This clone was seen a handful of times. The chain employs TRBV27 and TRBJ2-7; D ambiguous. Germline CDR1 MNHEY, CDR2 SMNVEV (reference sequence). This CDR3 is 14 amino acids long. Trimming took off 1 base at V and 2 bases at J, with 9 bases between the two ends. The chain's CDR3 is CASSLWPGAYEQYF. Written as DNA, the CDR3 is TGTGCCAGCAGTTTATGGCCTGGAGCCTACGAGCAGTACTTC.

In DNA, the CDR3 is TGTGCCAGCAGCTTAGATGGTAGCGGCACAGATACGCAGTATTTT. It specifies CASSLDGSGTDTQYF. The gene calls are TRBV7-7 and TRBJ2-3, with a weak D call TRBD2 (5 bases). CDR1 is SSHAT and CDR2 is FNYEAQ in the germline V gene (reference sequence). The CDR3 runs to 15 residues. The V end lost 1 base, the J end lost 1 base, and 9 bases lay between the germline ends.

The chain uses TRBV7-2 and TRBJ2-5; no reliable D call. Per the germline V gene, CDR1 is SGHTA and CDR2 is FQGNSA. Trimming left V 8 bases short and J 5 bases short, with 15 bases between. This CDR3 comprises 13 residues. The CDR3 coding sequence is TGTGCCAGCCATAGACCCCCCGGGGAGACCCAGTACTTC. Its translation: CASHRPPGETQYF. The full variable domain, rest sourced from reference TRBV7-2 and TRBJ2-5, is GAGVSQSPSNKVTEKGKDVELRCDPISGHTALYWYRQSLGQGLEFLIYFQGNSAPDKSGLPSDRFSAERTGGSVSTLTIQRTQQEDSAVYLCASHRPPGETQYFGPGTRLLVL.

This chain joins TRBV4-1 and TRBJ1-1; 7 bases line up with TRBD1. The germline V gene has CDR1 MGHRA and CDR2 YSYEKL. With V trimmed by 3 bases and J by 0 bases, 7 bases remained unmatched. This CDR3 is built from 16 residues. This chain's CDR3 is CASSQGTAQMNTEAFF. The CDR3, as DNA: TGCGCCAGCAGCCAGGGGACAGCCCAAATGAACACTGAAGCTTTCTTT.

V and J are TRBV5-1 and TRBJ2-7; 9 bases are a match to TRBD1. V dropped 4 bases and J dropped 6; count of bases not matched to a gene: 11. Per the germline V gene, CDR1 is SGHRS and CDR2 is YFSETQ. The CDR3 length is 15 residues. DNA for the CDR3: TGCGCCAGCAGCGAGGTGGGACAGGGAATTCCCGAGCAGTACTTC. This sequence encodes CASSEVGQGIPEQYF.